A single T cell receptor beta chain is shown here with its context. What it binds is unknown. The CDR3 is 15 amino acids. V lost 1 base and J lost 2, with 11 bases in between. Germline loops: CDR1 LNHNV, CDR2 YYDKDF (reference sequence). Terminally differentiated effector memory CD45RA+ cells were left out of the naive CD8 fraction, which was CD45RO-negative and positively selected for CCR7. These data come from a study of shared clonotypes between healthy human individuals. Whole-study results and caveats: Although depth was large, rarefaction showed that sequencing of the sorted subsets was incomplete. Estimated richness values were generally larger in naive subsets than in memory subsets. The authors sampled blood alone, and tissue repertoires likely differ.

Only in-frame clones appear in the TCRdb table, and some are missing; sequencing was by immunoSEQ multiplex PCR. Altogether about 2.1 million clones are present, 93% being singletons, with the ten largest covering around 1.7%. The rearrangement joins TRBV15 to TRBJ1-2; no clear D gene. Material: naive CD8+ T cells from PBMCs. This receptor was obtained from a man in his late teens or twenties in good health. Some clones in this sample may be carry-over from other donors' samples. For the CDR3, the DNA is TGTGCCACCAGCAGAGCCGACTCCGGAAACTATGGCTACACCTTC. Its translation is CATSRADSGNYGYTF.